This T cell receptor (beta chain) stems from a study of T-cell reconstitution after alpha-beta-depleted transplantation in children. Library preparation (for TCRbeta) was performed with unique molecular identifiers. TCRdb passed the PCR reads through MiXCR, listing each CDR3 protein once. The profile shows 60,000 to 85,000 distinct CDR3 sequences, around 18% of them singletons. CDR3 length: 14 amino acids. CDR1 is SGHKS and CDR2 is YYEKEE in the germline V gene (reference sequence). V lost 3 bases to trimming and J lost 1 base, with 10 bases between them. This chain joins TRBV5-5 and TRBJ1-1; D not certain. The material sequenced was PBMCs, mostly from graft donor cells, taken 360 days after TCRalphabeta/CD19-depleted stem cell transplant. The receptor's source is a male patient between 2 and 9 years old who had a stem cell transplant for acute lymphoblastic leukemia, so the T cells may come from the graft donor. In DNA, the CDR3 is TGTGCCAGCAGCTCCCGGGCCCGGAACACTGAAGCTTTCTTT. Its translation is CASSSRARNTEAFF.